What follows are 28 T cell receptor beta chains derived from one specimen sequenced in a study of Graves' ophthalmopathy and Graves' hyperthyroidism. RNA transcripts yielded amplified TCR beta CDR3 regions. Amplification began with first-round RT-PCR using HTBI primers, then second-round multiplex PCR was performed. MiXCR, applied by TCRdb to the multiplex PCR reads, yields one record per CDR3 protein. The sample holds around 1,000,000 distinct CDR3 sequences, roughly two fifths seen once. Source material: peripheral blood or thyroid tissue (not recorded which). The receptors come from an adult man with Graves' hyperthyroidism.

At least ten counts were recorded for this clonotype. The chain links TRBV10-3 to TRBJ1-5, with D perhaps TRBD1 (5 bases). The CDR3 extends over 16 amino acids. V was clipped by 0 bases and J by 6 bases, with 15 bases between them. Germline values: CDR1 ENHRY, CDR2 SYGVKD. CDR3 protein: CAISESGRGEGQPQHF. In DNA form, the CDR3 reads TGTGCCATCAGTGAGTCCGGTCGAGGGGAGGGTCAGCCCCAGCATTTT.

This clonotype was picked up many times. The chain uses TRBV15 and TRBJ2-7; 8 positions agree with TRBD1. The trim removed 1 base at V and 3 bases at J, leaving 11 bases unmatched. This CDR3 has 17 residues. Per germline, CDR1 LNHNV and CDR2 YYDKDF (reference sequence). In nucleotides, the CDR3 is TGTGCCACCAGCAGAGGCTCGCGGGGCGACAGGGGCTACGAGCAGTACTTC. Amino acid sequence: CATSRGSRGDRGYEQYF. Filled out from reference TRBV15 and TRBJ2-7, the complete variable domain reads DAMVIQNPRYQVTQFGKPVTLSCSQTLNHNVMYWYQQKSSQAPKLLFHYYDKDFNNEADTPDNFQSRRPNTSFCFLDIRSPGLGDTAMYLCATSRGSRGDRGYEQYFGPGTRLTVT.

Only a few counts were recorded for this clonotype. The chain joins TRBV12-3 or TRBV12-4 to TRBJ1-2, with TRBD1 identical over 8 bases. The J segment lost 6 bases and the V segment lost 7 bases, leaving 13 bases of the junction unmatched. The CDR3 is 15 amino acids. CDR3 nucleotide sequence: TGTGCCAGCATTGCGGCAGGGGGCGCGAGGGATGGCTACACCTTC. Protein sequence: CASIAAGGARDGYTF.

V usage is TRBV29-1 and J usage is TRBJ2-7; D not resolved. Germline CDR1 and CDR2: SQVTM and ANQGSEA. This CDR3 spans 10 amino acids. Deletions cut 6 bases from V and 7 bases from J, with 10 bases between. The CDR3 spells CSVGKGEQYF. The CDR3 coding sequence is TGCAGCGTCGGCAAAGGGGAGCAGTACTTC.

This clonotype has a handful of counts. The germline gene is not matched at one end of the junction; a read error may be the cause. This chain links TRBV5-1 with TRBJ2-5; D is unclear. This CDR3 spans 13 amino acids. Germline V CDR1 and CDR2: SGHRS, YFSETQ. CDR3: CVSSKPSQETQYF. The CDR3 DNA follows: TGCGTCAGCAGCAAGCCGTCTCAAGAGACCCAGTACTTC.

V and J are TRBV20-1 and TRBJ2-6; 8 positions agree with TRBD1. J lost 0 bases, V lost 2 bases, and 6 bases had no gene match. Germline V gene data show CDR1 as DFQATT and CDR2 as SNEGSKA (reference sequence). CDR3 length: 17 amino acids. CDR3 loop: CSARPGGRPSGANVLTF. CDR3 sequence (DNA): TGCAGTGCTAGACCAGGGGGCAGACCCTCTGGGGCCAACGTCCTGACTTTC.

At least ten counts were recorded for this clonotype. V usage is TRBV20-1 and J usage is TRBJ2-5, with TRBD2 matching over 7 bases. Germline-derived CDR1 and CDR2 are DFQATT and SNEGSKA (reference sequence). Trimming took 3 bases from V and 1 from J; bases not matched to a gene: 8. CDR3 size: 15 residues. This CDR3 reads CSASGDYRTQETQYF. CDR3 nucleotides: TGCAGTGCTAGCGGGGACTACAGGACCCAAGAGACCCAGTACTTC.

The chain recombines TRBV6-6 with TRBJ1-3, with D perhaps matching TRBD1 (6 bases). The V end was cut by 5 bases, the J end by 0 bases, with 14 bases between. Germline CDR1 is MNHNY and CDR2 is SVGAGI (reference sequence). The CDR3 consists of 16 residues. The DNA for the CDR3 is TGTGCCAGCAGTATAGGGGGGGGACTCTCTGGAAACACCATATATTTT. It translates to CASSIGGGLSGNTIYF.

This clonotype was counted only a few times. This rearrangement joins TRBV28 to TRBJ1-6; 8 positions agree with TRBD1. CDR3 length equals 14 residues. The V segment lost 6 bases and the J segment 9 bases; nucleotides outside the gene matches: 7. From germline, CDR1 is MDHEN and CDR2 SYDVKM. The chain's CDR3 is CASRMTGEGSPLHF. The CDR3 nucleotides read TGTGCCAGCAGGATGACAGGGGAAGGTTCACCCCTCCACTTT.

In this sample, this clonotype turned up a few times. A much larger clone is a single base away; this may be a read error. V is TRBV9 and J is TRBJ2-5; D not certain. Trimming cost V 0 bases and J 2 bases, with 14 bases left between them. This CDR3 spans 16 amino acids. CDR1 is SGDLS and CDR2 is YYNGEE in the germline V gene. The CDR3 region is CASSVGRRAQQETQYF. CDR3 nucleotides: TGTGCCAGCAGCGTAGGACGCCGGGCCCAACAAGAGACCCAGTACTTC.

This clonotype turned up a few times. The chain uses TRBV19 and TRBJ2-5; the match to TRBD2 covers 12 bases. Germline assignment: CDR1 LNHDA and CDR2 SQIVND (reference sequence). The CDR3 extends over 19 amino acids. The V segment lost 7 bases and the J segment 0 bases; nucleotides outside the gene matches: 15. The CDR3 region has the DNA TGTGCCAGTAATCATTGGCTAGCGGGAGGGAAGGGACACCAAGAGACCCAGTACTTC. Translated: CASNHWLAGGKGHQETQYF.

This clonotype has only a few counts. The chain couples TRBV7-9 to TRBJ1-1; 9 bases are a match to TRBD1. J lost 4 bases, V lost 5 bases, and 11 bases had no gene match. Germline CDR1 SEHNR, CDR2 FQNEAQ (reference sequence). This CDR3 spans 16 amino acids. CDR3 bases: TGTGCCAGCAGCCCCGACAGGGGGTGTTTTGGCACTGAAGCTTTCTTT. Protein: CASSPDRGCFGTEAFF. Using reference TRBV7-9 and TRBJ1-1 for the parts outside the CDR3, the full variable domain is DTGVSQNPRHKITKRGQNVTFRCDPISEHNRLYWYRQTLGQGPEFLTYFQNEAQLEKSRLLSDRFSAERPKGSFSTLEIQRTEQGDSAMYLCASSPDRGCFGTEAFFGQGTRLTVV.

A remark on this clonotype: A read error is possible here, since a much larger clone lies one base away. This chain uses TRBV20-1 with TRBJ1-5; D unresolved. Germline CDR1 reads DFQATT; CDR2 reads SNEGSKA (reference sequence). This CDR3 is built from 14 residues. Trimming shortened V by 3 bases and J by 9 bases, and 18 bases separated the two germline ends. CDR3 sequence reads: CSARIRSTSRPQHF. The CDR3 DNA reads TGCAGTGCTAGGATTCGTTCTACCTCTCGGCCCCAGCATTTT.

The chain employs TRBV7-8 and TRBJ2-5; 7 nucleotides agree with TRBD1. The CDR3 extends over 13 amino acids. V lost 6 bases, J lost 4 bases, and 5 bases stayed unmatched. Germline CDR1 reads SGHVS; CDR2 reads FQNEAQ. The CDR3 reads CASSHRQGETQYF. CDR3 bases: TGTGCCAGCAGTCACAGACAGGGAGAGACCCAGTACTTC.

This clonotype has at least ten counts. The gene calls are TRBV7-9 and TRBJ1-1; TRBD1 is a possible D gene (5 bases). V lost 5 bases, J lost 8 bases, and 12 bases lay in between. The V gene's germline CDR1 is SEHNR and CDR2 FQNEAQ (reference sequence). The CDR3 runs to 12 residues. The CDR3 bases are TGTGCCAGCAGCCGGGGTCCAGGGGAAGCTTTCTTT. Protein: CASSRGPGEAFF. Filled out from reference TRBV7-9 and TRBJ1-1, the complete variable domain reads DTGVSQNPRHKITKRGQNVTFRCDPISEHNRLYWYRQTLGQGPEFLTYFQNEAQLEKSRLLSDRFSAERPKGSFSTLEIQRTEQGDSAMYLCASSRGPGEAFFGQGTRLTVV.

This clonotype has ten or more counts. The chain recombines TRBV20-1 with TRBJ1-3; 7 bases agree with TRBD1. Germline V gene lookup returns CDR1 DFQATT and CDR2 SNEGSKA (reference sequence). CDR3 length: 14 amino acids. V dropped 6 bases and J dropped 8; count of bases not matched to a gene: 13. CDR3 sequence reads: CSATTGKAEHTIYF. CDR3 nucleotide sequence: TGCAGTGCAACGACAGGGAAGGCCGAGCACACCATATATTTT.

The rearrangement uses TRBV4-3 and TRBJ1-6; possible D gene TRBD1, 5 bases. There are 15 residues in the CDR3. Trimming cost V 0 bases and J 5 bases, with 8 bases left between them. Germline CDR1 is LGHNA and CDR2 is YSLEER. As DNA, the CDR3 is TGCGCCAGCAGCCAAGATTCCAGGGATAATTCACCCCTCCACTTT. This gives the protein CASSQDSRDNSPLHF.

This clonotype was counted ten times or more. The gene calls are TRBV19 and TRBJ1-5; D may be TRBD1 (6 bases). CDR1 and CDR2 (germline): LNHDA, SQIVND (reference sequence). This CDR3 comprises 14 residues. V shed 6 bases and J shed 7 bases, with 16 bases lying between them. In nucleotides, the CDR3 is TGTGCCAGTAGACCAACAGGGATCAGGCAGCCCCAGCATTTT. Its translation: CASRPTGIRQPQHF.

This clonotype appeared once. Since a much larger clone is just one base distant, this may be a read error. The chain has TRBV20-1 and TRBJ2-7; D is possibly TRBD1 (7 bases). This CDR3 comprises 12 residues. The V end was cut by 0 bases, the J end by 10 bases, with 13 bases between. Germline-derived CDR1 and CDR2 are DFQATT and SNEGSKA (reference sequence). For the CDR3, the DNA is TGCAGTGCTAGAGATGGAGGGGACAGACAGTACTTC. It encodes CSARDGGDRQYF.

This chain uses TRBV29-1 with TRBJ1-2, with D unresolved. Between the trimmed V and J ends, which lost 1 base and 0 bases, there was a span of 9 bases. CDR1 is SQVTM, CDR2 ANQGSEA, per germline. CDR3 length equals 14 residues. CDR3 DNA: TGCAGCGTTGAAGGGACGGAAACTAACTATGGCTACACCTTC. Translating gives CSVEGTETNYGYTF.

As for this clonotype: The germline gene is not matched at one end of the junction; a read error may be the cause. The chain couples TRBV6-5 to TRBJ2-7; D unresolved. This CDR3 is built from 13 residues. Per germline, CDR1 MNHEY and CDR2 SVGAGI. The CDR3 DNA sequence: TGTGCCAGCAGTTACGGGGTAGCCTACGAGCACTACTTC. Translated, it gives CASSYGVAYEHYF.

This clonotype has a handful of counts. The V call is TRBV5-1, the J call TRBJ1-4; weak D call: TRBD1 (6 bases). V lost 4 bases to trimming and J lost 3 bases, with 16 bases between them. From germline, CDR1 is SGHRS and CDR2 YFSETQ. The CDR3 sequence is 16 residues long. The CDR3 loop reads CASSASTGLSNEKLFF. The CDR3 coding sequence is TGCGCCAGCAGCGCAAGCACAGGGCTTTCTAATGAAAAACTGTTTTTT. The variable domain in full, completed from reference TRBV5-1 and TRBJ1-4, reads KAGVTQTPRYLIKTRGQQVTLSCSPISGHRSVSWYQQTPGQGLQFLFEYFSETQRNKGNFPGRFSGRQFSNSRSEMNVSTLELGDSALYLCASSASTGLSNEKLFFGSGTQLSVL.

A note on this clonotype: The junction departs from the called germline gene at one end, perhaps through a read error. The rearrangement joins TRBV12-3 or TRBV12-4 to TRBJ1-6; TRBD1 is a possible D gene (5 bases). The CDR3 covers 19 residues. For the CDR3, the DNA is TGTGCCATCAGTGACTTTCCCTACGACAGAAGGGCCTATAATTCACCCCTCCACTTT. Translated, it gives CAISDFPYDRRAYNSPLHF.

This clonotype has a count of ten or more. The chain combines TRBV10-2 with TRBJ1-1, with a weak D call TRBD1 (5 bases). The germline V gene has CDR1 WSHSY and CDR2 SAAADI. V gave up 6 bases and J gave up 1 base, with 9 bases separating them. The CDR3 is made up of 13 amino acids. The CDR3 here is CASRETANTEAFF. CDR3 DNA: TGCGCCAGCAGAGAGACAGCGAACACTGAAGCTTTCTTT.

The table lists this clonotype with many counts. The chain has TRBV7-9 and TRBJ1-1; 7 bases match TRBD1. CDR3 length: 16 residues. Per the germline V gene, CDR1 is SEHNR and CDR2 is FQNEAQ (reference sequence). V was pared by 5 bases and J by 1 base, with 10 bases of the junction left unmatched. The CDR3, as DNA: TGTGCCAGCAGCCCCCCTTGGACAGGAAAGAACACTGAAGCTTTCTTT. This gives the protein CASSPPWTGKNTEAFF.

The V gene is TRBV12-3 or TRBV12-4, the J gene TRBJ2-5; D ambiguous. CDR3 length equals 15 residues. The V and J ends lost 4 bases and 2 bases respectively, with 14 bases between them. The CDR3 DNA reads TGTGCCAGCAGTTCCCCGGTACCGGATCAAGAGACCCAGTACTTC. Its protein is CASSSPVPDQETQYF.

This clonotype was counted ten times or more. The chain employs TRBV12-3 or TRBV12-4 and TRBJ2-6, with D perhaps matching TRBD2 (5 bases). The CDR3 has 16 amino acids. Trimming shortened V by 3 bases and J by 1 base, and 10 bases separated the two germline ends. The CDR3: CASSLFSGSGANVLTF. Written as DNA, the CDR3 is TGTGCCAGCAGTTTGTTTTCGGGGTCTGGGGCCAACGTCCTGACTTTC.

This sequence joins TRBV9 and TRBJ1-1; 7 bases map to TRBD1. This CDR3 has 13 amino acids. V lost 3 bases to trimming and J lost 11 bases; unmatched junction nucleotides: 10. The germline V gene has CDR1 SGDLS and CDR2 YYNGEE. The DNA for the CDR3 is TGTGCCAGCAGCGCAGGGGGGGGGACTACGGCTTTCTTT. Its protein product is CASSAGGGTTAFF.